This TCR beta chain was observed in a study of CD4 T cells in relation to SARS-CoV-2 and coronaviruses. Study-wide findings and caveats: Compared with monoreactive clones, crossreactive clones showed significantly weaker SARS-CoV-2 expansion. Crossreactivity was assessed only for spike protein, not other viral proteins.

Only in-frame clones appear in the TCRdb table, and some are missing; sequencing was by immunoSEQ multiplex PCR. The sample records 15,000 to 20,000 clones, over 70% being singletons. Details on this clone: Its antigen is undetermined.

Unexposed donor CD4+ T cells date from 2011-2018, before the COVID-19 pandemic. Isolation of CD4+ T cells took place after about 9 days in culture. Cultures held roughly 2 million PBMCs per well with 8.5 to 10 IU/ml IL-2. V lost 5 bases, J lost 0 bases, and 14 bases lay in between. Per the germline V gene, CDR1 is LNHDA and CDR2 is SQIVND (reference sequence). The CDR3 has 16 amino acids. Sequenced: CD4+ T cells from PBMCs, cultured in vitro. The TCR sequence derives from a human donor in good health. V and J are TRBV19 and TRBJ2-1; either TRBD1 or TRBD2 may fit D (5 bases each). The CDR3 sequence: CASSFSRGSSYNEQFF. The CDR3 DNA reads TGTGCCAGTAGTTTCAGCCGGGGCAGCTCCTACAATGAGCAGTTCTTC.